One T cell receptor beta chain is described in this entry. These data are taken from a study of shared clonotypes between healthy human individuals. TCRdb's table, derived via immunoSEQ multiplex PCR, lists solely in-frame clones and lacks some. The sample records millions of clones, roughly nine tenths being singletons. With 4 bases removed from V and 3 bases from J, the gap between germline ends came to 18 bases. Germline values: CDR1 SGHKS, CDR2 YYEKEE (reference sequence). The CDR3 sequence is 16 residues long. The chain carries TRBV5-5 and TRBJ2-3; D remains unclear. The sample was naive CD4+ T cells sorted from blood. This sample's subset: CD45RA+ positively selected. The source is a man between 18 and 29 years old in good health. DNA of the CDR3: TGTGCCAGCAGCCCACCGACTGTCGAGCAGACAGATACGCAGTATTTT. Protein sequence: CASSPPTVEQTDTQYF.